Presented here are 16 T cell receptor delta chains from one specimen sequenced in a study of gamma delta lymphoproliferative disorders and STAT genes. TCRdb processed the multiplex PCR reads again with the CATT caller. The sample has fewer than 3,500 delta-chain clones, approximately 1.2% seen once. The receptor sequences were amplified from genomic DNA of peripheral blood mononuclear cells. Material for sequencing was blood. These receptors came from a human donor in good health.

This clone is classed as medium-sized. Just one base apart from a much larger clone, this may be a read error. In the same sample, other DNA sequences code for this CDR3. This chain links TRDV2 with TRDJ1; TRDD3 matches 7 bases. The length of the CDR3 is 15 residues. The V gene's germline CDR1 is GEAIGNYY and CDR2 EKD. The CDR3 spells CACDLLMGDTDKLIF. The CDR3, as DNA: TGTGCCTGTGACCTACTCATGGGGGACACTGATAAACTCATCTTT.

Comments on this clone: This DNA's translation and the protein TCRdb lists, from a much larger clone, do not match at residue 10, likely due to a read error; the protein shown is translated from the DNA. The chain employs TRDV2 and TRDJ1; D not certain. CDR3 length: 18 amino acids. Per the germline V gene, CDR1 is GEAIGNYY and CDR2 is EKD. V was pared by 0 bases and J by 0 bases, with 19 bases between. Here the CDR3 DNA reads TGTGCCTGTGACACCTTAGTGGGCCTGAACTCATACACCGATAAACTCATCTTT. Encoded protein: CACDTLVGLNSYTDKLIF.

Comment on this clone: This is likely an artifact of a read error, given a far larger clone one base away. CDR3 bases: TGTGCCGGTGACACCGTAGGCGGGGGATACGTGGACACCGATAAACTCATCTTT. This translates into CAGDTVGGGYVDTDKLIF. The chain has TRDV2 and TRDJ1; 10 bases align to TRDD3. CDR3 length equals 18 residues. From germline, CDR1 is GEAIGNYY and CDR2 EKD.

Regarding this clone: Other DNA sequences in the sample encode the same CDR3. No J gene call was made, and the V gene is TRDV3; the table calls TRDD3, which could not be checked here. CDR1 TVYSNPD and CDR2 GDNSRS come from the germline V gene (reference sequence). CDR3 length equals 11 residues. The chain's CDR3 is CAFRGTGGYIF. For the CDR3, the DNA is TGTGCCTTTAGGGGTACTGGGGGATATATCTTT.

To note about this clone: TCRdb lists the protein of a much larger clone for this DNA, which differs at residue 3, so this is likely a read error; the protein given here is translated from the DNA itself. The chain is built from TRDV2 and TRDJ1; 9 nucleotides agree with TRDD3. Germline V gene sequence: CDR1 GEAIGNYY, CDR2 EKD. CDR3 length: 15 residues. CDR3 sequence: CARDTLGDRHDKLIF. The CDR3 DNA reads TGTGCCCGTGACACACTGGGGGACCGACACGATAAACTCATCTTT.

This clone is classed as large. Other DNA sequences within the sample encode an identical CDR3. The CDR3 nucleotides read TGTGCCTGTGCGTGGGGGATTCTTTACACCGATAAACTCATCTTT. Protein product: CACAWGILYTDKLIF. The chain has TRDV2 and TRDJ1, with 8 bases that match TRDD3. The CDR3 length is 15 residues. Germline CDR1 and CDR2: GEAIGNYY and EKD. V trimming: 5 bases; J trimming: 0 bases; junction bases outside the gene matches: 7.

A note on this clone: A read error likely explains this, since a far larger clone differs by one base. Within the sample, other DNA sequences also encode this same CDR3. The gene calls are TRDV2 and TRDJ3, with 10 nucleotides matching TRDD3. This CDR3 has 18 residues. The J segment lost 2 bases and the V segment lost 4 bases, leaving 7 bases of the junction unmatched. Germline-derived CDR1 and CDR2 are GEAIGNYY and EKD. CDR3 amino acids: CACDTGGYGTWDTRQMFF. CDR3 nucleotides: TGTGCCTGTGATACCGGGGGATACGGCACCTGGGACACCCGACAGATGTTTTTC.

On this clone: A far larger clone is one base from this, pointing to a likely read error. In the same sample, other DNA sequences code for this CDR3. The chain carries TRDV2 and TRDJ1; tentatively, D is TRDD2 (5 bases). Germline V lookup: CDR1 GEAIGNYY, CDR2 EKD. The CDR3 totals 19 residues. The germline V and J ends were trimmed by 3 bases and 0 bases, with 25 bases remaining between them. CDR3 nucleotide sequence: TGTGCCTGTGACCATATTCCTTCGCACGGTCCTTCTTACACCGATAAACTCATCTTT. Its translation: CACDHIPSHGPSYTDKLIF.

In this sample, this clone turned up a few times. The likely explanation is a read error, given a far larger clone one base away. Other DNA sequences of this sample code for an identical CDR3. This sequence joins TRDV1 and TRDJ1; a weak D match, TRDD2 (7 bases). From germline, CDR1 is TSWWSYY and CDR2 QGS. The CDR3 loop spans 18 amino acids. The CDR3 here is CALGVEFSYHLWGNKLIF. In DNA, the CDR3 is TGTGCTCTTGGGGTCGAATTTTCCTACCATCTCTGGGGAAATAAACTTATCTTT.

This clone was counted ten times or more. One base separates it from a far larger clone, so it is likely a read error. The V call is TRDV2, the J call TRDJ1, with 10 positions matching TRDD3. The CDR3 runs 17 residues. Germline lookup yields CDR1 GEAIGNYY and CDR2 EKD. CDR3 region: CACDTLLGDPYTDKFIF. DNA for the CDR3: TGTGCCTGTGACACCCTACTGGGGGATCCGTACACCGATAAATTCATCTTT.

In its sample, this clone was seen a few times. A far larger clone is off by one base, so a read error is likely. The same CDR3 can be traced to other DNA sequences in this sample. This chain links TRDV2 with TRDJ1; TRDD3 aligns across 11 bases. The germline V gene has CDR1 GEAIGNYY and CDR2 EKD. The J segment lost 0 bases and the V segment lost 7 bases, leaving 12 bases of the junction unmatched. The CDR3 spans 17 residues. The CDR3 sequence: CACDPLGDNSYTDKLIF. The CDR3 DNA sequence: TGTGCCTGCGACCCACTGGGGGATAATTCGTACACCGATAAACTCATCTTT.

Details on this clone: This DNA translates differently at residue 10 from the TCRdb protein, which is that of a much larger clone; a read error is likely, and the protein shown is the DNA's own translation. The rearrangement uses TRDV2 and TRDJ1; 9 bases are a match to TRDD3. Trimming took 0 bases from V and 1 from J; bases not matched to a gene: 11. CDR3 length: 18 amino acids. Germline V CDR1 and CDR2: GEAIGNYY, EKD. CDR3 nucleotides: TGTGCCTGTGACACCGTCACTGGGGGAGACCCCTCCACCGATAAACTCATCTTT. Its translation is CACDTVTGGDPSTDKLIF.

This clone was counted a few times. The protein held in TCRdb is that of a much larger clone and does not match this DNA's translation at residue 5, likely because of a read error; the protein shown is translated from the DNA. The rearrangement links TRDV2 to TRDJ1; the match to TRDD3 covers 12 bases. The germline CDR1 and CDR2 sequences are GEAIGNYY and EKD. The V segment lost 3 bases and the J segment 8 bases; nucleotides outside the gene matches: 6. The CDR3 has 14 residues. The DNA for the CDR3 is TGTGCCTGTGACTCCGTACTGGGGGATACCAAACTCATCTTT. This sequence encodes CACDSVLGDTKLIF.

A word on this clone: TCRdb assigns this DNA the protein of a much larger clone, which departs from its translation at residue 9; this likely reflects a read error, and the protein shown comes from translating the DNA. V is TRDV2 and J is TRDJ3, with D possibly being TRDD3 (6 bases). This CDR3 spans 19 amino acids. Germline CDR1 is GEAIGNYY and CDR2 is EKD. Deletions cut 3 bases from V and 0 bases from J, with 17 bases between. The CDR3 bases are TGTGCCTGTGACTCCCTATGGGGGGCGAGCTCCTGGGACACCCGACAGATGTTTTTC. This codes for CACDSLWGASSWDTRQMFF.

Regarding this clone: A read error is the likely source, as a far larger clone sits one nucleotide away. Other nucleotide sequences from this sample produce the same CDR3. The chain recombines TRDV2 with TRDJ1; 12 bases map to TRDD3. The CDR3 has 18 residues. V trimming: 3 bases; J trimming: 5 bases; junction bases outside the gene matches: 15. The germline CDR1 and CDR2 sequences are GEAIGNYY and EKD. The CDR3 sequence: CACDALLGDTGGTDKLIF. CDR3 DNA: TGTGCCTGTGACGCTTTACTGGGGGATACAGGGGGCACTGATAAACTCATCTTT.

This clone was counted between two and nine times. This likely came from a read error, as a far larger clone is one base away. The same CDR3 arises from other DNA sequences in this sample as well. The chain employs TRDV2 and TRDJ1; 8 bases are a match to TRDD3. The CDR3 is made up of 17 amino acids. Per germline, CDR1 GEAIGNYY and CDR2 EKD. CDR3 DNA: TGTGCTTGTGACGCGTTACATCTGACTGGGGGCCCCGATAAACTCATCTTT. Encoded protein: CACDALHLTGGPDKLIF.